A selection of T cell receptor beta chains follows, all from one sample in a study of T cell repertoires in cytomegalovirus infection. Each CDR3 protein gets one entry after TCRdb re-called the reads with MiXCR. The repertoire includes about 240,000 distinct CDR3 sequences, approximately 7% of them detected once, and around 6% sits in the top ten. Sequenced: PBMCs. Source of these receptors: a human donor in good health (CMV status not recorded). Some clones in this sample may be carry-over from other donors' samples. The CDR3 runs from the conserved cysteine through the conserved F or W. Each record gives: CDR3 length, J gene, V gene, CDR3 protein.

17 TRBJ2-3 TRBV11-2 CASSSRDSGHNTDTQYF
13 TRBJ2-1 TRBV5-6 CATSGQAYNEQFF
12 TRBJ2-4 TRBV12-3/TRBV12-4 CASSLWGNIQYF
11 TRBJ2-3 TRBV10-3 CASASGDTQYF
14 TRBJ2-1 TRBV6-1 CASNALLTDSEQFF
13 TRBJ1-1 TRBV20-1 CSARSGVNTEAFF
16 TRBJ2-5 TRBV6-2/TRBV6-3 CASSPLQGRGQETQYF
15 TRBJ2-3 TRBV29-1 CSALTSRSPTDTQYF
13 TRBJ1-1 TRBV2 CASNRGLDTEAFF
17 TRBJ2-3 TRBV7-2 CASSSRSGGGASDTQYF
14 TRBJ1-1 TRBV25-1 CASRRQGAYTEAFF
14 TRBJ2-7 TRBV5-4 CASSPGLAGNEQYF
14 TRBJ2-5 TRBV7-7 CASSLSAGDETQYF
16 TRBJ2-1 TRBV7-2 CASSLGGQGAIDEQFF
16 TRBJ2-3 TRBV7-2 CASSFLAGEFTDTQYF
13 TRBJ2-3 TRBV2 CASRRGGTDTQYF
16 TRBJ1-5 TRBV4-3 CASSQDRYSSNQPQHF
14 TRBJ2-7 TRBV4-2 CASSQPGGSYEQYF
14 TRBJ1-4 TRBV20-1 CSASMGQGAEKLFF
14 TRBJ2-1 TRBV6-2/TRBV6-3 CASSYSGGAAEQFF
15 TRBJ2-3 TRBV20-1 CSASRAVSSTDTQYF
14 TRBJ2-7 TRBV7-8 CASSLWQASHEQYF
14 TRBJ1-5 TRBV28 CASRKTGAAQPQHF
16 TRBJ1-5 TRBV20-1 CSARDYQLGGNQPQHF
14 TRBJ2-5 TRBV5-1 CASSLLGREETQYF
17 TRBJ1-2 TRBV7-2 CASSLDGDRGRGEGYTF
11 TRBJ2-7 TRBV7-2 CASSLMGEQYF
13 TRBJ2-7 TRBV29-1 CSVETYTRDEQYF
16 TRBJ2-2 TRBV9 CASSVERLWNTGELFF
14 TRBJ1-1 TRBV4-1 CASSQARGGTEAFF
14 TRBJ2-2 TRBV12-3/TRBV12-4 CASRWNANTGELFF
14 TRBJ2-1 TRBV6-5 CASSYPQGDNEQFF
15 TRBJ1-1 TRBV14 CASSHSRLMSTEAFF
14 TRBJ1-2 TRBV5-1 CASSPREGGKGYTF
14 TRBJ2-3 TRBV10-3 CAIGTSPLADTQYF
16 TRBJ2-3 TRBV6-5 CASSYMGRAPADTQYF
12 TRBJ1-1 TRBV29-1 CSAGGVRTEAFF
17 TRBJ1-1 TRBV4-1 CASSRGPGQLMNTEAFF
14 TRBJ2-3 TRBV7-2 CASSQRRATDTQYF
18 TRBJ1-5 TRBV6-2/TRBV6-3 CASSYSRVRGLGDQPQHF
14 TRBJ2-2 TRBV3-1 CASSQGHGFGELFF
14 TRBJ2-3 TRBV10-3 CAISEPRTSTTQYF
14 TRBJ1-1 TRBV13 CASSRDGENTEAFF
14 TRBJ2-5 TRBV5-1 CASSRSGGEETQYF
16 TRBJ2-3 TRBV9 CASSVGGGGLTDTQYF
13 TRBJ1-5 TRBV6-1 CASSEAGLQPQHF
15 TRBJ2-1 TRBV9 CASRATGGEWDEQFF